The source of this T cell receptor beta chain is a study of T cell responses to AZD1222 COVID-19 vaccine. Regarding this clone: What it recognizes is unknown.

This CDR3 contains 16 residues. Germline V gene lookup returns CDR1 LNHNV and CDR2 YYDKDF (reference sequence). V lost 0 bases and J 3 bases, leaving 15 bases between the germline ends. The repertoire was sequenced with immunoSEQ multiplex PCR; TCRdb's copy has only in-frame clones and lacks some. Of over 100,000 clones in the sample, approximately 86% are singletons; the top ten hold 2.4%. Study-wide findings and caveats: Reportedly, nearly half the spike-specific TCRs target unmutated variant regions. Mapped onto spike, vaccine-associated CD4 TCRs spanned it and were dominant at 160-218 and 743-854.

The source was peripheral blood, collected on day 0 of AZD1222 vaccination. This sequence joins TRBV15 and TRBJ2-7; tentative D call: TRBD1 (7 bases). The clonotype comes from an adult in good health. The CDR3 nucleotides read TGTGCCACCAGCAGAGATAGGCGCAGGGGGGACTACGAGCAGTACTTC. Protein product: CATSRDRRRGDYEQYF.